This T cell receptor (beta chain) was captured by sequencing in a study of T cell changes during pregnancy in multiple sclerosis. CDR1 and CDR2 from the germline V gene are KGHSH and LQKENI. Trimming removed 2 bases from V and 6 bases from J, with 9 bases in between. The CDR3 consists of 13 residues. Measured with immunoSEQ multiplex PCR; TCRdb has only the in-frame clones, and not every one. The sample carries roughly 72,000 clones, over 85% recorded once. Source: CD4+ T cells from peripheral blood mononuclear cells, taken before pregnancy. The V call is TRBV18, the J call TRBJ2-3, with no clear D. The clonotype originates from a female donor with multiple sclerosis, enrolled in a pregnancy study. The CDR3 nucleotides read TGTGCCAGCTCACCATCCCCTGTGGATACGCAGTATTTT. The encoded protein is CASSPSPVDTQYF.